The clone carrying this TCR beta chain was observed a handful of times. The antigen is undetermined. The sample originates from a study of cytomegalovirus exposure and HLA in healthy donors. In the study overall: The platform used for the 120 or so validation repertoires matched that of the roughly 670 first-cohort repertoires, a later analysis reported.

Assay used: immunoSEQ multiplex PCR; TCRdb lists only in-frame clones, some missing. The top ten hold approximately 12% of the sample, which has about 250,000 clones, over 75% seen once. Study-wide findings and caveats: Confirmation in vitro established that three CMV-associated chains were specific for CMV antigens.

Per germline, CDR1 MDHEN and CDR2 SYDVKM. This CDR3 spans 11 amino acids. Trimming removed 6 bases at V and 10 bases at J, with 12 bases between. The chain combines TRBV28 with TRBJ1-1; no firm D call. This clonotype originated in a man between 18 and 35 years old in good health and CMV-seropositive. Sequenced input: PBMCs. CDR3 sequence: CASRRYSAAFF. The CDR3 DNA reads TGTGCCAGCAGGCGATACAGTGCAGCTTTCTTT.